This passage covers 5 T cell receptor beta chains from one sample sequenced in a study of control samples from healthy donors and cancer patients. Measured with immunoSEQ multiplex PCR; TCRdb has only the in-frame clones, and not every one. The sample comprises about 130,000 clones, roughly 94% of which are singletons, and 11% to 15% rests with the top ten. Sequenced input: PBMCs. The receptor source for this set is a man in his 60s with colorectal cancer.

The J gene is TRBJ1-1, the V gene TRBV6-4; D remains unclear. This CDR3 spans 13 amino acids. Trimming shortened V by 11 bases and J by 5 bases, and 18 bases separated the two germline ends. The germline gives CDR1 MRHNA, CDR2 SNTAGT. CDR3 loop: CARTKTISTEAFF. The DNA for the CDR3 is TGTGCCCGAACGAAGACGATTTCGACTGAAGCTTTCTTT.

This clone appeared a few times. J is TRBJ2-5 and V is TRBV5-4, with D unclear. With 0 bases removed from V and 5 bases from J, the gap between germline ends came to 14 bases. The germline V gene has CDR1 SGHNT and CDR2 YYREEE (reference sequence). The CDR3 extends over 15 amino acids. The CDR3 nucleotides are TGTGCCAGCAGCTTGGCCAATTTAGAGTGGGAGACCCAGTACTTC. This encodes CASSLANLEWETQYF.

The chain is built from TRBV27 and TRBJ2-7, with 7 bases lining up with TRBD1. The CDR3 runs to 14 residues. With 6 bases clipped from V and 3 bases from J, the junction kept 8 bases outside the gene matches. CDR1 is MNHEY and CDR2 is SMNVEV in the germline V gene (reference sequence). Written as DNA, the CDR3 is TGTGCCAGCAGCCTCAAGGGACAGCACTACGAGCAGTACTTC. It codes for CASSLKGQHYEQYF.

This rearrangement joins TRBV6-5 to TRBJ2-5, with 8 bases aligning to TRBD2. CDR3 length: 12 residues. The germline V gene encodes CDR1 MNHEY and CDR2 SVGAGI. J was trimmed by 4 bases and V by 8 bases; bases with no gene match: 3. This chain's CDR3 is CASQAGGETQYF. Written as DNA, the CDR3 is TGTGCCAGCCAGGCGGGGGGAGAGACCCAGTACTTC.

The V and J genes are TRBV6-5 and TRBJ2-7; D is unresolved. The germline V gene encodes CDR1 MNHEY and CDR2 SVGAGI. Trimming took off 5 bases at V and 2 bases at J, with 16 bases between the two ends. The CDR3 contains 15 residues. Written as DNA, the CDR3 is TGTGCCAGCAGTACCCAAAAGGGTGGGCCCTACGAGCAGTACTTC. It yields the protein CASSTQKGGPYEQYF.